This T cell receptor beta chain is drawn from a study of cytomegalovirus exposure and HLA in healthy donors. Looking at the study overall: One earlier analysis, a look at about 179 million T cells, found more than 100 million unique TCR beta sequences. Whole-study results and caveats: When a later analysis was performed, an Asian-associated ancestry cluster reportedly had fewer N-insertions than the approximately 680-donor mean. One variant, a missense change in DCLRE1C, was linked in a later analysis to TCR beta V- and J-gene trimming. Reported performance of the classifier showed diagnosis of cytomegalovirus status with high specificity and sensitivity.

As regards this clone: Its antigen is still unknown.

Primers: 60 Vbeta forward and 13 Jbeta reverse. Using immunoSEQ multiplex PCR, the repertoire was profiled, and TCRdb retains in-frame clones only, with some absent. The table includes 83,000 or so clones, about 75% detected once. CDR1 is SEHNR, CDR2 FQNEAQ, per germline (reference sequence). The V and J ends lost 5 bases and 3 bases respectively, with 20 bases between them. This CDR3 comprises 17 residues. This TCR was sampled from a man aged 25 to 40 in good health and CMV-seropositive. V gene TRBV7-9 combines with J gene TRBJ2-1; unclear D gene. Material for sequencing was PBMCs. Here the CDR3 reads CASSPPDDSVGYNEQFF. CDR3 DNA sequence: TGTGCCAGCAGCCCACCCGACGACTCCGTTGGCTACAATGAGCAGTTCTTC.